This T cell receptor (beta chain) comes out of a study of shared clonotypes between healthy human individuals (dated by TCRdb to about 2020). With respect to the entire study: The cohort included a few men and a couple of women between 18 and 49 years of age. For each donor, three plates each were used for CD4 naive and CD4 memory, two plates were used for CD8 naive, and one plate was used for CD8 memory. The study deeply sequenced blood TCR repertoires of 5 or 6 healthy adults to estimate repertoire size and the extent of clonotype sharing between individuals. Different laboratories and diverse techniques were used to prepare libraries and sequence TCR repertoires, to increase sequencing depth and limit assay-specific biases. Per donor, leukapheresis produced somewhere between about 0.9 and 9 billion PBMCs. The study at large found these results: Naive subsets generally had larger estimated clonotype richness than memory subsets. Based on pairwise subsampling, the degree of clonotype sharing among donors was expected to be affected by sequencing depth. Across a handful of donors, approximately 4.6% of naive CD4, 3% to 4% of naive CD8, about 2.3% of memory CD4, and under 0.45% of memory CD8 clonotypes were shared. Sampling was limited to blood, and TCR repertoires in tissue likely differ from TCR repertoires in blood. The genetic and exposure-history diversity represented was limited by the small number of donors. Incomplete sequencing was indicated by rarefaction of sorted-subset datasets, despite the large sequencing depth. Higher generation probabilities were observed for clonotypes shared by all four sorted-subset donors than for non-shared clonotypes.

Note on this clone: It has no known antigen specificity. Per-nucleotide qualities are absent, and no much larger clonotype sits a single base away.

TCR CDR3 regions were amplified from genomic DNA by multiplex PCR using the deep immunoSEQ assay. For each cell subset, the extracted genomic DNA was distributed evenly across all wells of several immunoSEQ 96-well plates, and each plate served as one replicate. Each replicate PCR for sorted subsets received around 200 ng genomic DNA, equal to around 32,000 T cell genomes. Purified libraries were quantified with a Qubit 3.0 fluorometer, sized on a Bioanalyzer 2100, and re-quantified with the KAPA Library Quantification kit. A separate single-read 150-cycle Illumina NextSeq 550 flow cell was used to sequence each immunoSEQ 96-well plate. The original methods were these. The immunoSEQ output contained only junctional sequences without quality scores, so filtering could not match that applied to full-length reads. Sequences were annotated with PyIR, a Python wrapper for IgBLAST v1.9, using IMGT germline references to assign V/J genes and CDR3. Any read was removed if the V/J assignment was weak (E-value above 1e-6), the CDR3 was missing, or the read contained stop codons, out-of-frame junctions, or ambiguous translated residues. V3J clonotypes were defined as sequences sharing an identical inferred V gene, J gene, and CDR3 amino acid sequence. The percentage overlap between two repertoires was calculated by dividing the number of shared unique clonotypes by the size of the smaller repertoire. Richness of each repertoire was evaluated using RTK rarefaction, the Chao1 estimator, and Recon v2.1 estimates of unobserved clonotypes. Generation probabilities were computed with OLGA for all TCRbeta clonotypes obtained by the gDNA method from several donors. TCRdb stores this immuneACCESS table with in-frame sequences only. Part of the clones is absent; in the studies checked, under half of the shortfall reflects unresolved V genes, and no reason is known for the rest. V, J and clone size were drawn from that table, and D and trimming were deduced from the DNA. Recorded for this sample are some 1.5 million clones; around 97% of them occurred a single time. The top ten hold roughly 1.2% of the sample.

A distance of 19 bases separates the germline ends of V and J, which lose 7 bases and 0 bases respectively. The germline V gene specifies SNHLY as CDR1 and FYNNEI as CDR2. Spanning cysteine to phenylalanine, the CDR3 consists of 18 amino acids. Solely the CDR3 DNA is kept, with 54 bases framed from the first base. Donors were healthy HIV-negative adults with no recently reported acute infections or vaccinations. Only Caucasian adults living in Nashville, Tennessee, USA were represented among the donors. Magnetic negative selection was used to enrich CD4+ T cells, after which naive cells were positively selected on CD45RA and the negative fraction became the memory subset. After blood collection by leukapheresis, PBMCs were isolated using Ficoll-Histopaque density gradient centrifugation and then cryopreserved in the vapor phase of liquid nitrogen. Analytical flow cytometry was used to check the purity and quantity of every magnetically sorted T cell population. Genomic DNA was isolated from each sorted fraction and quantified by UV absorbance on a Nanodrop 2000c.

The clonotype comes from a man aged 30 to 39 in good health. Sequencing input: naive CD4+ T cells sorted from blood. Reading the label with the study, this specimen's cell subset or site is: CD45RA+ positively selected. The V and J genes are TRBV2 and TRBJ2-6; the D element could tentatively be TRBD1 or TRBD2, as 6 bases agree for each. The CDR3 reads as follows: CASTKGGLRGSGANVLTF. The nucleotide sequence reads TGTGCCAGCACAAAAGGGGGGCTAAGAGGCTCTGGGGCCAACGTCCTGACTTTC.